The 4 T cell receptor beta chains listed next were all sequenced from one sample in a study of early stage breast cancer tumors. Profiled with immunoSEQ multiplex PCR; TCRdb holds only in-frame clones, not every one. The table records 14,000 or so clones, roughly three quarters of them present only once. Sequencing input: normal breast tissue next to the tumor. These receptors were taken from a person aged 45-65 years with breast cancer.

In the case of this clone: Its ends do not fully match the called genes, so a read error is possible. This chain links TRBV13 with TRBJ1-2; the D gene is possibly TRBD1 (5 bases). The CDR3 covers 14 residues. Germline CDR1 and CDR2: PRHDT and FYEKMQ (reference sequence). The CDR3 reads CASSIGGTGYGYTF. CDR3 nucleotides: TGTGCCAGCAGCATAGGAGGGACTGGCTATGGCTACACCTTC.

This rearrangement joins TRBV6-6 to TRBJ1-1; weak D call: TRBD1 (6 bases). Germline assignment: CDR1 MNHNY and CDR2 SVGAGI (reference sequence). CDR3 size: 15 residues. The V end lost 7 bases, the J end lost 7 bases, and 22 bases lay between the germline ends. The CDR3 loop reads CASNYREGIKGEAFF. DNA of the CDR3: TGTGCCAGCAACTACAGGGAGGGGATAAAGGGTGAAGCTTTCTTT.

The table lists this clone with a count of one. J is TRBJ1-3 and V is TRBV28; D unclear. V lost 3 bases, J lost 4 bases, and 10 bases lay in between. CDR3 length: 14 amino acids. The V gene's germline CDR1 is MDHEN and CDR2 SYDVKM. The CDR3 sequence: CASSFGEVGNTIYF. The CDR3 DNA reads TGTGCCAGCAGTTTCGGAGAGGTGGGAAACACCATATATTTT.

This clone has more than one count but fewer than ten. The rearrangement links TRBV27 to TRBJ1-5, with 8 bases matching TRBD1. The CDR3 has 16 residues. J was trimmed by 6 bases and V by 5 bases; bases with no gene match: 12. Per the germline V gene, CDR1 is MNHEY and CDR2 is SMNVEV (reference sequence). The CDR3 region has the DNA TGTGCCAGCAGTCTCTCGACAGGGGAATTTGGTCAGCCCCAGCATTTT. It is translated as CASSLSTGEFGQPQHF.